The 10 T cell receptor beta chains below all came from one sample that was sequenced in a study of regulatory T cells in long-lasting Graves disease. The time point was: persistent/refractory GD, antithyroid drugs over 5 years with positive TRAb. After RNA was extracted from PBMCs, the TCR library was made from it. Arm-PCR of CDR3 regions with iRepertoire HTBI primers generated TCR beta libraries. TCRdb re-called the multiplex PCR reads with MiXCR, one entry per CDR3 protein. Among around 500,000 distinct CDR3 sequences, under 25% were seen once, and the ten largest hold 6.5% to 10%. The sample here was peripheral blood mononuclear cells (PBMCs), taken when the disease was refractory, from a patient treated with antithyroid drugs. Receptors were obtained from a female donor with Graves disease.

This clonotype was seen many times. The chain uses TRBV30 and TRBJ1-1; D remains unclear. This CDR3 has 12 residues. Trimming pared 2 bases from V and 0 bases from J, leaving 4 bases between. Germline V lookup: CDR1 GTSNPN, CDR2 SVGIG (reference sequence). CDR3 in amino acids: CAWSLMNTEAFF. In nucleotides, the CDR3 is TGTGCCTGGAGTCTAATGAACACTGAAGCTTTCTTT.

The rearrangement links TRBV27 to TRBJ2-6; D is perhaps TRBD2 (5 bases). The CDR3 is 16 amino acids. Deletions cut 3 bases from V and 0 bases from J, with 9 bases between. CDR1 MNHEY and CDR2 SMNVEV come from the germline V gene (reference sequence). The CDR3 spells CASSFLRVSGANVLTF. Here the CDR3 DNA reads TGTGCCAGCAGTTTCCTGAGGGTCTCTGGGGCCAACGTCCTGACTTTC.

This chain uses TRBV14 with TRBJ1-1; a weak D match, TRBD1 (6 bases). Germline V gives CDR1 SGHDN, CDR2 FVKESK. The CDR3 contains 16 residues. Trimming took off 2 bases at V and 0 bases at J, with 13 bases between the two ends. CDR3 residues: CASSQRPQGMNTEAFF. For the CDR3, the DNA is TGTGCCAGCAGCCAACGCCCCCAGGGGATGAACACTGAAGCTTTCTTT.

This clonotype was counted many times. CDR3 loop: CASTGAGEKLFF. The CDR3 bases are TGTGCCAGCACGGGGGCCGGTGAAAAACTGTTTTTT. J is TRBJ1-4 and V is TRBV28; D might be TRBD1 (6 bases). The CDR3 has 12 amino acids. Germline values: CDR1 MDHEN, CDR2 SYDVKM. Trimming pared 7 bases from V and 7 bases from J, leaving 10 bases between.

This clonotype was counted many times. The chain uses TRBV6-2 or TRBV6-3 and TRBJ2-7; D gene uncertain. The CDR3 is 13 residues long. The germline V gene encodes CDR1 MNHEY and CDR2 SVGEGT. Trimming cost V 2 bases and J 2 bases, with 7 bases left between them. The CDR3 here is CASSYGFTYEQYF. The CDR3 coding sequence is TGTGCCAGCAGTTACGGGTTTACCTACGAGCAGTACTTC.

This clonotype came up many times. This chain uses TRBV28 with TRBJ2-5; TRBD1 is a possible D gene (5 bases). The V end was cut by 2 bases, the J end by 6 bases, with 13 bases between. CDR3 length: 14 amino acids. CDR1 is MDHEN, CDR2 SYDVKM, per germline. As DNA, the CDR3 is TGTGCCAGCAGTTTAAGCAGGGCAAGGCAGACCCAGTACTTC. Its translation: CASSLSRARQTQYF.

This clonotype appeared many times. J is TRBJ2-7 and V is TRBV12-3 or TRBV12-4; TRBD2 agrees at 10 bases. With 7 bases clipped from V and 0 bases from J, the junction kept 15 bases outside the gene matches. The CDR3 is made up of 18 amino acids. This chain's CDR3 is CASTGGKTSGYLSYEQYF. The CDR3 bases are TGTGCCAGCACTGGCGGAAAGACTAGCGGGTATCTCTCCTACGAGCAGTACTTC.

This clonotype was seen a few times. J is TRBJ2-1 and V is TRBV11-3; TRBD1 matches at 7 bases. The V gene end was trimmed by 5 bases and the J gene end by 4 bases; junction bases not matched to a gene: 11. Germline V CDR1 and CDR2: SGHNT, YENEEA. The CDR3 totals 16 residues. The CDR3 sequence: CASSRAPGTVYNEQFF. Written as DNA, the CDR3 is TGTGCCAGCAGCCGTGCCCCCGGGACAGTTTACAATGAGCAGTTCTTC.

In its sample, this clonotype was seen many times. V is TRBV2 and J is TRBJ1-6; D is unresolved. CDR3 length: 12 amino acids. V lost 8 bases and J lost 3, with 5 bases in between. Germline V CDR1 and CDR2: SNHLY, FYNNEI. CDR3 sequence: CASRDYNSPLHF. In DNA form, the CDR3 reads TGTGCCAGCCGGGACTATAATTCACCCCTCCACTTT.

This clonotype was seen ten or more times. The chain carries TRBV2 and TRBJ2-2; D may correspond to TRBD1 or TRBD2 (5 bases each). Germline V gene sequence: CDR1 SNHLY, CDR2 FYNNEI. Trimming shortened V by 5 bases and J by 3 bases, and 19 bases separated the two germline ends. The CDR3 contains 17 residues. The CDR3 sequence is CASSLQLAGTDTGELFF. In nucleotides, the CDR3 is TGTGCCAGCAGTCTCCAATTGGCTGGGACGGACACCGGGGAGCTGTTTTTT.